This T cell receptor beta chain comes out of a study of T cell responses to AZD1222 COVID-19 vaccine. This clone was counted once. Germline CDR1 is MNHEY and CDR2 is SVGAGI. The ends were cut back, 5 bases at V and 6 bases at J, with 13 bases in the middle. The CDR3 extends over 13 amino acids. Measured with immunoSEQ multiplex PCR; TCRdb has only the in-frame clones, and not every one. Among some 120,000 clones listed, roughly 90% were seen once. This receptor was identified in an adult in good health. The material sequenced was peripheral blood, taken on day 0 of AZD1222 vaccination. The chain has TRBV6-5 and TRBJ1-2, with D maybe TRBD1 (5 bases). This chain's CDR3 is CASSLQQAHGYTF. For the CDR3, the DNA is TGTGCCAGCAGTCTCCAACAGGCGCATGGCTACACCTTC.